This T cell receptor beta chain was sequenced during a study of CD8 T cells in Susac syndrome. Trimming removed 5 bases at V and 9 bases at J, with 17 bases between. Germline V gives CDR1 SGHVS, CDR2 FQNEAQ. The CDR3 is 14 amino acids. This clonotype was seen once. The RNA, about 0.45 to 1 ug, was put through reverse transcription using random hexamers. Each CDR3 protein gets one entry after TCRdb re-called the immunoSEQ multiplex PCR reads with MiXCR. The sample contains some 300,000 distinct CDR3 sequences, approximately 84% of which appear only once. The receptor was derived from a human donor with multiple sclerosis. The specimen sequenced was CD8+ T cells from PBMCs. The chain couples TRBV7-8 to TRBJ2-1, with D perhaps matching TRBD2 (6 bases). CDR3 bases: TGTGCCAGCAGCCCGGGGGTTACTAGCAGTGAGCAGTTCTTC. It codes for CASSPGVTSSEQFF.